A single sample gave rise to the 22 T cell receptor beta chains below, sequenced in a study of blood T cell dynamics during melanoma immunotherapy. As to time point: week 3, after first cycle of checkpoint inhibitor. Sequenced by immunoSEQ multiplex PCR; TCRdb stores in-frame clones only, minus some. The table lists 10,000 to 13,000 clones, 80% to 90% of them singletons. Sequences were derived from blood, sampled from a patient treated with checkpoint blockade. These receptors originate from a human donor with melanoma.

The CDR3 coding sequence is TGCGCCAGCAGCCAAGAAGGTAGTGGGGTGAACACTGAAGCTTTCTTT. It codes for CASSQEGSGVNTEAFF. The chain joins TRBV4-1 to TRBJ1-1, with D uncertain. Germline V gives CDR1 MGHRA, CDR2 YSYEKL. The CDR3 sequence is 16 residues long. Trimming stripped 0 bases from V and 0 bases from J, with 11 bases between.

V and J are TRBV4-1 and TRBJ1-1, with D perhaps matching TRBD1 (5 bases). Trimming shortened V by 0 bases and J by 4 bases, and 12 bases separated the two germline ends. From germline, CDR1 is MGHRA and CDR2 YSYEKL. The length of the CDR3 is 15 residues. CDR3 loop: CASSQDLGEATEAFF. In DNA, the CDR3 is TGCGCCAGCAGCCAAGATCTAGGGGAGGCCACTGAAGCTTTCTTT.

This rearrangement joins TRBV19 to TRBJ2-3; either TRBD1 or TRBD2 may supply D (6 bases each). Trimming removed 8 bases at V and 3 bases at J, with 9 bases between. Looked up from germline, CDR1 is LNHDA and CDR2 is SQIVND (reference sequence). The CDR3 has 12 amino acids. CDR3 nucleotide sequence: TGTGCCAGTGGAGGGGGAACAGATACGCAGTATTTT. This encodes CASGGGTDTQYF.

The chain is built from TRBV28 and TRBJ1-6; the D gene is possibly TRBD1 (5 bases). V shed 7 bases and J shed 8 bases, with 18 bases lying between them. Germline V gives CDR1 MDHEN, CDR2 SYDVKM. This CDR3 spans 15 amino acids. The CDR3 sequence: CASTDPGDDDSPLHF. The DNA for the CDR3 is TGTGCCAGCACCGATCCGGGGGACGACGATTCACCCCTCCACTTT.

V usage is TRBV7-2 and J usage is TRBJ2-5, with 10 bases matching TRBD2. Trimming removed 2 bases from V and 4 bases from J; junction bases left unmatched: 13. Germline CDR1 and CDR2: SGHTA and FQGNSA. The CDR3 is made up of 18 amino acids. Written as DNA, the CDR3 is TGTGCCAGCAGCTTACGGTCAGCGGGGGGGCACAGCGCAGAGACCCAGTACTTC. This gives the protein CASSLRSAGGHSAETQYF.

There are a few counts of this clone. CDR3 sequence: CASSLDGTNYGYTF. In nucleotides, the CDR3 is TGCGCCAGCAGCTTGGACGGAACTAACTATGGCTACACCTTC. The J gene is TRBJ1-2, the V gene TRBV5-1; D gene ambiguous. The CDR3 sequence is 14 residues long. V was clipped by 0 bases and J by 0 bases, with 6 bases between them. CDR1 and CDR2 from the germline V gene are SGHRS and YFSETQ.

V and J are TRBV5-5 and TRBJ2-2; possible D gene TRBD2, 6 bases. The CDR3 is 15 amino acids. V was clipped by 0 bases and J by 1 base, with 7 bases between them. CDR1 is SGHKS, CDR2 YYEKEE, per germline (reference sequence). This chain's CDR3 is CASSLAGGNTGELFF. The CDR3 DNA sequence: TGTGCCAGCAGCTTGGCCGGGGGGAACACCGGGGAGCTGTTTTTT.

This rearrangement joins TRBV2 to TRBJ2-5; the D is unclear. With 4 bases removed from V and 6 bases from J, the gap between germline ends came to 12 bases. CDR1 and CDR2 from the germline V gene are SNHLY and FYNNEI. The CDR3 extends over 13 amino acids. The CDR3 loop reads CASSGLNLKTQYF. The CDR3 DNA reads TGTGCCAGCAGTGGGCTAAACTTGAAGACCCAGTACTTC.

This sequence joins TRBV7-9 and TRBJ2-3, with 11 bases matching TRBD2. V gave up 5 bases and J gave up 2 bases; unmatched junction bases: 6. The CDR3 is made up of 16 amino acids. Germline assignment: CDR1 SEHNR and CDR2 FQNEAQ (reference sequence). The CDR3 sequence is CASSLGTSGITDTQYF. The CDR3 DNA reads as TGTGCCAGCAGCCTCGGGACTAGCGGAATCACAGATACGCAGTATTTT. Combining the CDR3 with reference TRBV7-9 and TRBJ2-3 gives the whole variable domain DTGVSQNPRHKITKRGQNVTFRCDPISEHNRLYWYRQTLGQGPEFLTYFQNEAQLEKSRLLSDRFSAERPKGSFSTLEIQRTEQGDSAMYLCASSLGTSGITDTQYFGPGTRLTVL.

This chain uses TRBV5-8 with TRBJ2-3; D not resolved. The CDR3 extends over 16 amino acids. Germline lookup yields CDR1 SGHTS and CDR2 YDEGEE. Trimming took 5 bases from V and 1 from J, leaving 17 bases between them. The CDR3 loop reads CASRSEGNLRTDTQYF. Written as DNA, the CDR3 is TGTGCCAGCAGAAGCGAAGGAAACCTGCGCACAGATACGCAGTATTTT.

J is TRBJ2-4 and V is TRBV27; D gene uncertain. Germline CDR1 reads MNHEY; CDR2 reads SMNVEV (reference sequence). CDR3 size: 10 residues. Trimming stripped 9 bases from V and 12 bases from J, with 12 bases between. The CDR3 spells CARSRASQYF. In DNA, the CDR3 is TGTGCCAGGAGCCGGGCAAGTCAGTACTTC.

In DNA form, the CDR3 reads TGCGCCAGCAGCTTGGAAGGCGGGGGGAGCTACAATGAGCAGTTCTTC. This encodes CASSLEGGGSYNEQFF. The gene calls are TRBV5-1 and TRBJ2-1; the match to TRBD2 covers 8 bases. V lost 0 bases and J lost 3; bases outside the gene matches: 5. The germline V gene has CDR1 SGHRS and CDR2 YFSETQ. CDR3 size: 16 residues.

The chain combines TRBV7-6 with TRBJ2-3; no clear D gene. The CDR3 totals 13 residues. Looked up from germline, CDR1 is SGHVS and CDR2 is FNYEAQ. V was clipped by 8 bases and J by 3 bases, with 12 bases between them. CDR3 sequence: CASGSQRTDTQYF. The CDR3 region has the DNA TGTGCCAGCGGTTCCCAAAGGACAGATACGCAGTATTTT.

The J gene is TRBJ1-1, the V gene TRBV5-6; 11 bases fit TRBD1. V trimming: 3 bases; J trimming: 10 bases; junction bases outside the gene matches: 11. Germline CDR1 is SGHDT and CDR2 is YYEEEE. CDR3 length: 15 amino acids. This CDR3 reads CASSSDRGRTPGAFF. Here the CDR3 DNA reads TGTGCCAGCAGCTCGGACAGGGGGCGGACCCCTGGAGCTTTCTTT.

The V call is TRBV19, the J call TRBJ1-1; no firm D call. The CDR3 covers 15 residues. V was pared by 3 bases and J by 0 bases, with 11 bases between. Germline lookup yields CDR1 LNHDA and CDR2 SQIVND (reference sequence). CDR3 DNA: TGTGCCAGTAGTATTGCAGATACCTTGAACACTGAAGCTTTCTTT. Translated, it gives CASSIADTLNTEAFF.

V and J are TRBV5-6 and TRBJ2-5; D perhaps matches TRBD2 (5 bases). Trimming left V 1 base short and J 5 bases short, with 9 bases between. This CDR3 has 13 amino acids. Germline CDR1 SGHDT, CDR2 YYEEEE. CDR3 nucleotides: TGTGCCAGCAGCTTGCCGGGGTGGGAGACCCAGTACTTC. Protein: CASSLPGWETQYF.

This clone was counted a single time. The J gene is TRBJ2-3, the V gene TRBV11-2, with 10 bases aligning to TRBD2. This CDR3 is 18 amino acids long. Per the germline V gene, CDR1 is SGHAT and CDR2 is FQNNGV. The ends lost 1 base at V and 0 bases at J; junction bases unmatched: 7. CDR3: CASSLGGPGLASTDTQYF. The CDR3 region has the DNA TGTGCCAGCAGCTTAGGGGGTCCGGGACTAGCGAGCACAGATACGCAGTATTTT. Drawing the rest from reference TRBV11-2 and TRBJ2-3, the complete variable domain is EAGVAQSPRYKIIEKRQSVAFWCNPISGHATLYWYQQILGQGPKLLIQFQNNGVVDDSQLPKDRFSAERLKGVDSTLKIQPAKLEDSAVYLCASSLGGPGLASTDTQYFGPGTRLTVL.

The chain has TRBV7-5 and TRBJ1-1. TRBV7-5 is listed as a pseudogene. The CDR3 runs 14 residues. The CDR3 DNA reads TGTGCCAGAAGCTCCGAGGGGGGGAACACTGAAGCTTTCTTT. As protein: CARSSEGGNTEAFF.

V and J are TRBV5-6 and TRBJ1-4; tentative D call: TRBD1 (5 bases). Trimming removed 0 bases from V and 8 bases from J, with 11 bases in between. The germline CDR1 and CDR2 sequences are SGHDT and YYEEEE. The CDR3 spans 14 residues. The CDR3 DNA follows: TGTGCCAGCAGCTTGGGTTTAGGGGACGAAAAACTGTTTTTT. Translation: CASSLGLGDEKLFF.

This chain links TRBV7-2 with TRBJ2-1, with a weak D call TRBD2 (6 bases). V dropped 5 bases and J dropped 4 bases, with 15 bases sitting between them. Germline V CDR1 and CDR2: SGHTA, FQGNSA. The CDR3 extends over 15 amino acids. The CDR3 bases are TGTGCCAGCAGCCCCGGGGGAACTCTTTACAATGAGCAGTTCTTC. This sequence encodes CASSPGGTLYNEQFF.

The chain combines TRBV10-2 with TRBJ1-6, with 7 bases identical to TRBD1. Trimming cost V 3 bases and J 10 bases; bases outside gene matches: 6. Germline V gene data show CDR1 as WSHSY and CDR2 as SAAADI. The CDR3 is 14 residues long. CDR3 in DNA: TGCGCCAGCAGTGAAGGAGGGGGCGAATCACCCCTCCACTTT. Encoded protein: CASSEGGGESPLHF.

The chain couples TRBV5-1 to TRBJ2-3, with D maybe TRBD2 (6 bases). Trimming took 0 bases from V and 6 from J, leaving 14 bases between them. The germline gives CDR1 SGHRS, CDR2 YFSETQ. The CDR3 consists of 15 residues. In nucleotides, the CDR3 is TGCGCCAGCAGCTTGGGGGATGCAGGGAGGGATACGCAGTATTTT. As protein: CASSLGDAGRDTQYF.